This entry lists 16 T cell receptor beta chains sequenced from one sample in a study of blood T cell repertoires in COVID-19. Assay: immunoSEQ multiplex PCR; the TCRdb copy retains only in-frame clones and omits some. This table holds about 120,000 clones, 85% found once. The material sequenced was peripheral blood. The receptor set was obtained from a man aged 80 or over with active or convalescent COVID-19.

This chain links TRBV19 with TRBJ1-6, with a tentative D call TRBD1 (6 bases). CDR3 length: 14 amino acids. V lost 6 bases, J lost 7 bases, and 13 bases lay in between. Germline V gives CDR1 LNHDA, CDR2 SQIVND (reference sequence). CDR3 sequence: CASSWDTENSPLHF. CDR3 bases: TGTGCCAGTAGCTGGGACACGGAGAATTCACCCCTCCACTTT. Supplemented by reference TRBV19 and TRBJ1-6, the full variable domain reads DGGITQSPKYLFRKEGQNVTLSCEQNLNHDAMYWYRQDPGQGLRLIYYSQIVNDFQKGDIAEGYSVSREKKESFPLTVTSAQKNPTAFYLCASSWDTENSPLHFGNGTRLTVT.

V and J are TRBV7-2 and TRBJ2-7, with a tentative D call TRBD1 (7 bases). The V end lost 3 bases, the J end lost 4 bases, and 22 bases lay between the germline ends. The CDR3 has 17 amino acids. Germline CDR1 and CDR2: SGHTA and FQGNSA. This CDR3 is CASSLKMGTAGGYEQYF. The CDR3 DNA sequence: TGTGCCAGCAGCTTGAAGATGGGGACAGCCGGGGGATACGAGCAGTACTTC.

The chain uses TRBV5-8 and TRBJ1-5; 9 bases fit TRBD1. V shed 0 bases, J shed 0 bases, and the junction held 7 bases outside the gene matches. This CDR3 contains 18 residues. Germline V gene sequence: CDR1 SGHTS, CDR2 YDEGEE. CDR3 coding DNA: TGTGCCAGCAGCTTGGGACAGGGGGTCGCTCATAGCAATCAGCCCCAGCATTTT. This translates into CASSLGQGVAHSNQPQHF.

The gene calls are TRBV9 and TRBJ2-5, with 9 bases fitting TRBD2. Germline-derived CDR1 and CDR2 are SGDLS and YYNGEE. The trim removed 5 bases at V and 5 bases at J, leaving 10 bases unmatched. This CDR3 region has 15 residues. The CDR3 DNA reads TGTGCCAGCAGTCCTAACGCGGGGGGGCGGGAGACCCAGTACTTC. It is translated as CASSPNAGGRETQYF.

The gene calls are TRBV2 and TRBJ2-1; weak D call: TRBD2 (5 bases). The germline gives CDR1 SNHLY, CDR2 FYNNEI. This CDR3 is built from 15 residues. Deletions cut 4 bases from V and 2 bases from J, with 12 bases between. The CDR3 is CASSAGGPAYNEQFF. The CDR3 DNA sequence: TGTGCCAGCAGTGCTGGCGGGCCCGCCTACAATGAGCAGTTCTTC.

This chain connects TRBV30 to TRBJ1-4; no clear D gene. CDR3 length: 14 amino acids. Germline values: CDR1 GTSNPN, CDR2 SVGIG (reference sequence). V gave up 0 bases and J gave up 2 bases, with 7 bases separating them. This chain's CDR3 is CAWSVLGTNEKLFF. For the CDR3, the DNA is TGTGCCTGGAGTGTACTTGGTACTAATGAAAAACTGTTTTTT.

V usage is TRBV5-6 and J usage is TRBJ1-5, with 7 positions matching TRBD1. The CDR3 covers 14 residues. CDR1 SGHDT and CDR2 YYEEEE come from the germline V gene. Germline trimming cut 4 bases from V and 5 bases from J; bases unmatched to any gene: 6. CDR3 protein: CASSVGTAYQPQHF. The CDR3 DNA sequence: TGTGCCAGCAGCGTCGGGACAGCTTATCAGCCCCAGCATTTT. Full variable domain (rest looked up from reference TRBV5-6 and TRBJ1-5): DAGVTQSPTHLIKTRGQQVTLRCSPKSGHDTVSWYQQALGQGPQFIFQYYEEEERQRGNFPDRFSGHQFPNYSSELNVNALLLGDSALYLCASSVGTAYQPQHFGDGTRLSIL.

This chain connects TRBV7-7 to TRBJ2-5, with 7 bases identical to TRBD1. V was pared by 5 bases and J by 7 bases, with 10 bases of the junction left unmatched. This CDR3 is 14 amino acids long. In germline, CDR1 is SSHAT, CDR2 FNYEAQ (reference sequence). For the CDR3, the DNA is TGTGCCAGCAGCGCGACAGGGTCCCGGCCGACCCAGTACTTC. Encoded protein: CASSATGSRPTQYF.

This chain joins TRBV7-2 and TRBJ2-5; maybe TRBD1 (5 bases). V was clipped by 0 bases and J by 4 bases, with 12 bases between them. Germline loops: CDR1 SGHTA, CDR2 FQGNSA. The length of the CDR3 is 15 residues. The CDR3 DNA follows: TGTGCCAGCAGCTTAGCAATCGACAGACCAGAGACCCAGTACTTC. This gives the protein CASSLAIDRPETQYF.

This clone came up a few times. The V call is TRBV24-1, the J call TRBJ1-1, with a weak D call TRBD1 (5 bases). V gave up 4 bases and J gave up 1 base, with 9 bases separating them. Germline V gene lookup returns CDR1 KGHDR and CDR2 SFDVKD. This CDR3 region has 14 residues. The CDR3 region is CATSERGGNTEAFF. CDR3 bases: TGTGCCACCAGTGAACGGGGGGGGAACACTGAAGCTTTCTTT.

J is TRBJ2-3 and V is TRBV19; possible D gene TRBD2, 5 bases. The CDR3 contains 15 residues. CDR1 is LNHDA and CDR2 is SQIVND in the germline V gene (reference sequence). V lost 6 bases and J lost 0, with 13 bases in between. The CDR3 reads CASSLPRTSTDTQYF. The CDR3 DNA follows: TGTGCCAGTAGCCTCCCCCGGACTAGCACAGATACGCAGTATTTT. The entire variable domain, with the rest obtained from reference TRBV19 and TRBJ2-3, is as follows: DGGITQSPKYLFRKEGQNVTLSCEQNLNHDAMYWYRQDPGQGLRLIYYSQIVNDFQKGDIAEGYSVSREKKESFPLTVTSAQKNPTAFYLCASSLPRTSTDTQYFGPGTRLTVL.

This chain connects TRBV5-1 to TRBJ2-3; D is unresolved. Germline lookup yields CDR1 SGHRS and CDR2 YFSETQ. The CDR3 spans 12 residues. Trimming removed 0 bases from V and 4 bases from J, with 3 bases in between. The CDR3 DNA reads as TGCGCCAGCAGCTTGGCCTCAGATACGCAGTATTTT. Its protein product is CASSLASDTQYF.

This rearrangement joins TRBV23-1 to TRBJ2-2, with 12 bases fitting TRBD1. TRBV23-1 is an ORF; its function is uncertain. V dropped 1 base and J dropped 3; count of bases not matched to a gene: 6. CDR3 length equals 18 residues. The CDR3 is CASSQWDRGPLYTGELFF. CDR3 DNA sequence: TGCGCCAGCAGTCAATGGGACAGGGGGCCCCTGTACACCGGGGAGCTGTTTTTT.

This clone has just a few counts. The rearrangement links TRBV4-3 to TRBJ2-7; TRBD1 agrees at 8 bases. The V gene end was trimmed by 3 bases and the J gene end by 2 bases; junction bases not matched to a gene: 9. CDR1 and CDR2 from the germline V gene are LGHNA and YSLEER. This CDR3 contains 16 residues. CDR3 loop: CASSQARQGSAYEQYF. In DNA form, the CDR3 reads TGCGCCAGCAGCCAGGCTCGACAGGGGTCGGCCTACGAGCAGTACTTC.

This chain connects TRBV10-3 to TRBJ2-7; D gene unclear. This CDR3 contains 12 residues. The V and J ends lost 4 bases and 0 bases respectively, with 4 bases between them. Germline CDR1 ENHRY, CDR2 SYGVKD. The CDR3 bases are TGTGCCATCAGTGCAGGCTCCTACGAGCAGTACTTC. This codes for CAISAGSYEQYF.

V is TRBV18 and J is TRBJ2-2, with TRBD1 as a possible D gene (5 bases). The CDR3 is 15 residues long. Trimming pared 3 bases from V and 3 bases from J, leaving 11 bases between. The germline V gene encodes CDR1 KGHSH and CDR2 LQKENI. The CDR3 nucleotides read TGTGCCAGCTCACCGTCTGACAGCTACACCGGGGAGCTGTTTTTT. Translating gives CASSPSDSYTGELFF. The variable domain in full, completed from reference TRBV18 and TRBJ2-2, reads NAGVMQNPRHLVRRRGQEARLRCSPMKGHSHVYWYRQLPEEGLKFMVYLQKENIIDESGMPKERFSAEFPKEGPSILRIQQVVRGDSAAYFCASSPSDSYTGELFFGEGSRLTVL.